The clone carrying this TCR beta chain was counted many times. The data belong to a study of T-cell memory formation after mild COVID-19. About the study: Clustering of TCRs was largely donor specific.

The V end lost 1 base, the J end lost 0 bases, and 9 bases lay between the germline ends. The CDR3 is 16 amino acids. Looked up from germline, CDR1 is SGHTA and CDR2 is FQGTGA. TCRdb analysed the 5' RACE reads with MiXCR anew, one entry per CDR3 protein. The sample holds 200,000 or so distinct CDR3 sequences; around 9.5% are singletons and the top ten take around 3.3%. This chain uses TRBV7-3 with TRBJ2-2; weak D call: TRBD1 (5 bases). The specimen sequenced was PBMCs or a T cell subset sorted from them (not recorded which). The TCR originated in a man younger than 35 who had mild COVID-19 (a few samples of this study predate the infection). Cell type and time point are not known. Here the CDR3 DNA reads TGTGCCAGCAGCTTAAGGGCAGGGACGAACACCGGGGAGCTGTTTTTT. Translation: CASSLRAGTNTGELFF.